These T cell receptor beta chains were read from a single sample in a study of CD8 T cells in ankylosing spondylitis. TCRdb analysed the 5' RACE reads with MiXCR anew, one entry per CDR3 protein. The data hold 200,000 to 250,000 distinct CDR3 sequences, with about 17% observed a single time. Input material: blood, either unsorted or a sorted T cell fraction (not recorded which). The receptors derive from a male donor with ankylosing spondylitis. CDR3s include the opening cysteine and the closing phenylalanine or tryptophan. D genes are given only for firm matches. The size entry is marked missing in some rows and otherwise reads once, few, many or a size class.

>TRBV5-1|TRBJ2-1|-|TRBD2
TGCGCCAGCAGACCGCTAGCGGACAATGAGCAGTTCTTC
CASRPLADNEQFF
>TRBV7-6|TRBJ2-7|-|TRBD2
TGTGCCAGCAGCTCACCGACGAGCGGGAACTCCTACGAGCAGTACTTC
CASSSPTSGNSYEQYF
>TRBV7-9|TRBJ2-1|-|-
TGTGCCAGCAGCACCCCAGGCAATGAGCAGTTCTTC
CASSTPGNEQFF
>TRBV2|TRBJ2-2|few|-
TGTGCCAGCAGTGACGTTTCTGCAGGGGTATTCACCGGGGAGCTGTTTTTT
CASSDVSAGVFTGELFF
>TRBV3-1|TRBJ1-1|many|-
TGTGCCAGCAGCCCCCGGAGTGACACTGAAGCTTTCTTT
CASSPRSDTEAFF
>TRBV20-1|TRBJ2-1|-|TRBD2
TGCAGTGCTAGAGATCGGGGGGGCGGGAGCTCCTACAATGAGCAGTTCTTC
CSARDRGGGSSYNEQFF
>TRBV6-2/TRBV6-3|TRBJ2-1|-|-
TGTGCCAGCAGTGTCGACGGTTACAATGAGCAGTTCTTC
CASSVDGYNEQFF
>TRBV7-2|TRBJ2-5|-|TRBD1
TGTGCCAGCAGCTTAGTAGGGGGCGAGGAGACCCAGTACTTC
CASSLVGGEETQYF
>TRBV4-3|TRBJ2-2|-|-
TGCGCCAGCAGCCAAGGGTCCACCGGGGAGCTGTTTTTT
CASSQGSTGELFF
>TRBV29-1|TRBJ2-1|few|TRBD1
TGCAGCGTTGATGGGACAGCTAGTGGGAGCTCCTACAATGAGCAGTTCTTC
CSVDGTASGSSYNEQFF
>TRBV7-6|TRBJ1-5|few|TRBD1
TGTGCCAGCAGCCCGGGACAGGGGGACGTTCAGCCCCAGCATTTT
CASSPGQGDVQPQHF
>TRBV10-2|TRBJ1-1|few|-
TGCGCCAGCAGACCCACCCTTACAGGGACCAAAGAAGCTTTCTTT
CASRPTLTGTKEAFF
>TRBV4-1|TRBJ1-2|few|TRBD1
TGCGCCAGCAGCCAACTGACAGGGGGCAACTATGGCTACACCTTC
CASSQLTGGNYGYTF
>TRBV27|TRBJ2-7|-|-
TGTGCCAGCAGTTTAATCGAGAAGTCCTACGAGCAGTACTTC
CASSLIEKSYEQYF
>TRBV7-9|TRBJ2-2|few|-
TGTGCCAGCAGCTACGCGACCGGGGAGCTGTTTTTT
CASSYATGELFF
>TRBV7-7|TRBJ2-3|many|-
TGTGCTAGCAGCTTATTGGACTCGGATACGCAGTATTTT
CASSLLDSDTQYF
>TRBV5-1|TRBJ2-1|-|-
TGCGCCAGCAGCTTCTTAGGTGAGAATGAGCAGTTCTTC
CASSFLGENEQFF
>TRBV9|TRBJ2-2|few|TRBD1
TGTGCCAGCAGCGTAGATGGGACAGTCCACACCGGGGAGCTGTTTTTT
CASSVDGTVHTGELFF
>TRBV20-1|TRBJ2-1|few|-
TGCAGTGCTAGAGGGTATTACCCCAGCAATGAGCAGTTCTTC
CSARGYYPSNEQFF
>TRBV4-1|TRBJ1-5|-|-
TGCGCCAGCAGCCAAGATCCAGGGAGGGTAGATCAGCCCCAGCATTTT
CASSQDPGRVDQPQHF
>TRBV30|TRBJ2-2|few|-
TGTGCCTGGAGCGAGGGGCCAAGGGGCGGGGAGCTGTTTTTT
CAWSEGPRGGELFF
>TRBV20-1|TRBJ1-5|-|-
TGCAGTGCTAGAGATCCCGAGACAGTCGAAAATCAGCCCCAGCATTTT
CSARDPETVENQPQHF
>TRBV4-1|TRBJ1-5|-|-
TGCGCCAGCGGACAATTACTTAGCAATCAGCCCCAGCATTTT
CASGQLLSNQPQHF
>TRBV27|TRBJ1-1|few|-
TGTGCCAGCAGTTTATCTCGCAGAAACACTGAAGCTTTCTTT
CASSLSRRNTEAFF
>TRBV28|TRBJ2-1|-|TRBD2
TGTGCCAGCAGTTTAAGCCTAGCGGGAGTCAGCAATGAGCAGTTCTTC
CASSLSLAGVSNEQFF
>TRBV4-1|TRBJ1-2|few|-
TGCGCCAGCAGCCAACACACAGGGAACTATGGCTACACCTTC
CASSQHTGNYGYTF
>TRBV19|TRBJ1-1|-|-
TGTGCCAGTAGTACACGCCTGGGGACAATCAACACTGAAGCTTTCTTT
CASSTRLGTINTEAFF
>TRBV12-3/TRBV12-4|TRBJ2-2|-|-
TGTGCCAGCAGTTTAGAACAGGGACAAGGTATCACCGGGGAGCTGTTTTTT
CASSLEQGQGITGELFF
>TRBV27|TRBJ2-7|-|TRBD1
TGTGCCAGCAGTGACAGGGGAGGCTACGAGCAGTACTTC
CASSDRGGYEQYF
>TRBV13|TRBJ1-1|-|-
TGTGCCAGCAGTTTCCGACTGGCTAGGTGGACAGCCGACGGAGAAGCTTTCTTT
CASSFRLARWTADGEAFF
>TRBV29-1|TRBJ1-1|few|-
TGCAGCGTTGAGGATGGGACGAACACTGAAGCTTTCTTT
CSVEDGTNTEAFF
>TRBV28|TRBJ2-4|-|-
TGTGCCAGCAGTTTAAGTTCAGGACTCTCAGAGAGGGCCAAAAACATTCAGTACTTC
CASSLSSGLSERAKNIQYF
>TRBV5-6|TRBJ1-1|-|-
TGTGCCAGCAGCTTGGAGTGGGGCCCGAACACTGAAGCTTTCTTT
CASSLEWGPNTEAFF
>TRBV18|TRBJ1-1|-|-
TGTGCCAGCTCCCCCAGACATCCCGGGGACACTGAAGCTTTCTTT
CASSPRHPGDTEAFF
>TRBV12-5|TRBJ1-6|few|TRBD1
TGTGCTAGTGGTTTTCCTCAACAGGGGCCCATCGACTATAATTCACCCCTCCACTTT
CASGFPQQGPIDYNSPLHF
>TRBV6-1|TRBJ1-1|few|TRBD1
TGTGCCAGCAGTAGGGACAGGGGGCAGAACACTGAAGCTTTCTTT
CASSRDRGQNTEAFF
>TRBV15|TRBJ1-3|-|-
TGTGCCACCCGTCTGGGGGAGAGCTCTGGAAACACCATATATTTT
CATRLGESSGNTIYF
>TRBV29-1|TRBJ2-1|many|-
TGCAGCGTTGAATCCTGGGCATCCGATGAGCAGTTCTTC
CSVESWASDEQFF
>TRBV6-1|TRBJ1-4|few|-
TGTGCCGGACGGAATCCAAACAGGGATTATATGGAAAAACTGTTTTTT
CAGRNPNRDYMEKLFF
>TRBV7-8|TRBJ2-4|-|-
TGTGCCAGCAGCTTAGCCCTAGGACCAGCCAAAAACATTCAGTACTTC
CASSLALGPAKNIQYF
>TRBV29-1|TRBJ2-7|few|-
TGCACCGCGGAAGCGGGCTACGAGCAGTACTTC
CTAEAGYEQYF
>TRBV28|TRBJ2-7|few|-
TGTGCCAGCAGTCCACTGCGAGACCCGCACTACGAGCAGTACTTC
CASSPLRDPHYEQYF
>TRBV7-2|TRBJ1-4|few|TRBD1
TGTGCCAGCAGCACGGACAGGGTTAATGAAAAACTGTTTTTT
CASSTDRVNEKLFF
>TRBV28|TRBJ2-1|few|TRBD1
TGTGCCAGCAGTTTCCGGGACAGGGGACACAATGAGCAGTTCTTC
CASSFRDRGHNEQFF
>TRBV29-1|TRBJ2-7|-|-
TGCAGCGTTGGGGTAGGGTACGAGCAGTACTTC
CSVGVGYEQYF
>TRBV28|TRBJ1-3|-|-
TGTGCCAGCAGCCCGGACAGCCGTATAACTGGAAACACCATATATTTT
CASSPDSRITGNTIYF
>TRBV6-4|TRBJ2-1|many|-
TGTGCCAGCAGTGAGAAGGAGGGAGAGGTCGGTGAGCAGTTCTTC
CASSEKEGEVGEQFF
>TRBV1|TRBJ2-1|few|-
TGCACCAGCAGCCAAGTTCTAGCGGGAGGGAGGATGATAGGTAGCCGATACAATGAGCAGTTCTTC
CTSSQVLAGGRMIGSRYNEQFF
>TRBV7-8|TRBJ1-4|few|-
TGTGCCAGCAGCCCCTCGGGGAATGAAAAACTGTTTTTT
CASSPSGNEKLFF
>TRBV6-1|TRBJ2-7|-|-
TGTGCCAGCAGCGGGGAGGGGGTGAACTCCTACGAGCAGTACTTC
CASSGEGVNSYEQYF
>TRBV7-9|TRBJ2-1|few|-
TGTGCCAGCAGCCTCAGCACAGGGAGGAGCTACAATGAGCAGTTCTTC
CASSLSTGRSYNEQFF
>TRBV29-1|TRBJ2-1|many|TRBD2
TGCAGCGTTGAGGGTCTAGCGGGGGCGAATAGGAATGAGCAGTTCTTC
CSVEGLAGANRNEQFF